The rows below give T cell receptor beta chains drawn from one sample of a study of blood T cell repertoires in COVID-19. Assay used: immunoSEQ multiplex PCR; TCRdb lists only in-frame clones, some missing. The sample lists about 250,000 clones; over 75% were seen once. The sequenced sample was peripheral blood. The receptors originated from a woman aged 25 to 39 with acute or convalescent COVID-19. Both conserved end residues are part of each CDR3. The D gene is left open where the match is weak. Size is stated for part of the rows, as once, few or many counts, or as a class when the clone is expanded.

j_call	d_call	clone_size	v_call	cdr3_aa	cdr3_nt
TRBJ1-4	.	.	TRBV4-3	CASSQGPAVETDEKLFF	TGCGCCAGCAGCCAAGGACCGGCTGTTGAGACAGATGAAAAACTGTTTTTT
TRBJ1-4	TRBD1	.	TRBV7-2	CASSPGQGPNEKLFF	TGTGCCAGCAGCCCAGGACAGGGCCCCAATGAAAAACTGTTTTTT
TRBJ1-5	.	.	TRBV29-1	CSVATENSNQPQHF	TGCAGCGTTGCGACAGAGAATAGCAATCAGCCCCAGCATTTT
TRBJ2-5	.	.	TRBV5-4	CASSNRVLQETQYF	TGTGCCAGCAGCAACCGGGTCCTCCAAGAGACCCAGTACTTC
TRBJ2-7	TRBD2	.	TRBV7-2	CASSLGPSGRDNSYEQYF	TGTGCCAGCAGCTTAGGTCCGAGCGGGAGGGATAACTCCTACGAGCAGTACTTC
TRBJ1-3	TRBD1	.	TRBV18	CASSPTGTGNTIYF	TGTGCCAGCTCACCGACAGGGACTGGAAACACCATATATTTT
TRBJ2-3	TRBD2	.	TRBV20-1	CSASLGGRVPTDTQYF	TGCAGTGCTAGTTTGGGAGGGCGGGTCCCCACAGATACGCAGTATTTT
TRBJ2-7	.	.	TRBV6-5	CASSPQGLLYEQYF	TGTGCCAGCAGTCCGCAGGGCCTTCTCTACGAGCAGTACTTC
TRBJ2-4	.	.	TRBV21-1	CASSKVGTDRAKNIQYF	TGTGCCAGCAGCAAAGTAGGGACAGATCGAGCCAAAAACATTCAGTACTTC
TRBJ1-1	.	.	TRBV30	CAWSDLPGEGRTEAFF	TGTGCCTGGAGTGACCTTCCCGGGGAGGGAAGGACTGAAGCTTTCTTT
TRBJ2-7	TRBD1	.	TRBV19	CASSILSGTGSYEQYF	TGTGCCAGTAGTATCTTGTCCGGGACAGGGTCCTACGAGCAGTACTTC
TRBJ1-5	.	.	TRBV30	CAWGGGNNQPQHF	TGTGCCTGGGGCGGGGGAAACAATCAGCCCCAGCATTTT
TRBJ2-7	.	once	TRBV11-2	CASSSSAYEQYF	TGTGCCAGCAGCTCTTCCGCCTACGAGCAGTACTTC
TRBJ2-2	TRBD2	.	TRBV10-3	CAIRGTSGRAGELFF	TGTGCCATCAGAGGGACTAGCGGGAGGGCCGGGGAGCTGTTTTTT
TRBJ2-7	.	.	TRBV7-9	CASSLVGTYEQYF	TGTGCCAGCAGCTTAGTCGGGACCTACGAGCAGTACTTC
TRBJ1-6	TRBD1	.	TRBV9	CASSLTGEDSPLHF	TGTGCCAGCAGCCTGACAGGGGAGGATTCACCCCTCCACTTT
TRBJ2-5	.	.	TRBV27	CASSLVSGKETQYF	TGTGCCAGCAGCCTGGTCTCAGGGAAGGAGACCCAGTACTTC
TRBJ2-5	TRBD1	.	TRBV2	CASSIQGAPAETQYF	TGTGCCAGCAGTATACAGGGGGCGCCAGCGGAGACCCAGTACTTC
TRBJ2-5	.	.	TRBV9	CASSSHPAGGETQYF	TGTGCCAGCAGCTCCCACCCAGCGGGCGGAGAGACCCAGTACTTC
TRBJ2-1	TRBD2	.	TRBV19	CASSHGTSLDEQFF	TGTGCCAGTAGTCACGGGACTAGCTTGGACGAGCAGTTCTTC
TRBJ2-2	.	.	TRBV29-1	CSSRTGSGELFF	TGCAGCTCCCGAACGGGGTCCGGGGAGCTGTTTTTT
TRBJ2-5	.	.	TRBV12-3/TRBV12-4	CASSLSGVETQYF	TGTGCCAGCAGTTTATCAGGGGTCGAGACCCAGTACTTC
TRBJ2-3	.	few	TRBV3-1/TRBV3-2	CASSQSAGSTDTQYF	TGTGCCAGCAGCCAGTCGGCGGGCAGCACAGATACGCAGTATTTT
TRBJ2-1	TRBD2	.	TRBV19	CASSHPSGRGNDEQFF	TGTGCCAGTAGTCATCCTAGCGGGAGGGGAAACGATGAGCAGTTCTTC
TRBJ1-2	.	.	TRBV7-2	CASSLDRVYGYTF	TGTGCCAGCAGCTTAGACAGGGTCTATGGCTACACCTTC
TRBJ2-3	TRBD1	.	TRBV2	CASSAGTGQWDTQYF	TGTGCCAGCAGTGCAGGGACAGGGCAGTGGGATACGCAGTATTTT
TRBJ2-7	TRBD2	once	TRBV4-3	CASSQDVESGSFYEQYF	TGCGCCAGCAGCCAAGATGTAGAGAGCGGGAGCTTCTACGAGCAGTACTTC
TRBJ2-1	.	.	TRBV6-6	CASSPLVSNEQFF	TGTGCCAGCAGTCCGCTAGTCTCCAATGAGCAGTTCTTC
TRBJ2-3	.	.	TRBV9	CASSGQGRRTDTQYF	TGTGCCAGCAGCGGGCAGGGCCGCCGCACAGATACGCAGTATTTT
TRBJ2-1	TRBD1	once	TRBV7-9	CASSAKGGTGEYEQFF	TGTGCCAGCAGCGCGAAAGGAGGGACAGGGGAGTATGAGCAGTTCTTC
TRBJ2-7	TRBD1	.	TRBV11-2	CASSLTILRDRGSEQYF	TGTGCCAGCAGCTTGACTATCCTGCGGGACAGGGGAAGCGAGCAGTACTTC
TRBJ2-3	TRBD1	.	TRBV2	CASSLFRDSSTDTQYF	TGTGCCAGCAGTCTATTCCGGGACAGTAGCACAGATACGCAGTATTTT
TRBJ2-1	TRBD2	once	TRBV29-1	CSVEPRTSFYEQFF	TGCAGCGTTGAACCGCGGACTAGTTTCTATGAGCAGTTCTTC
TRBJ1-2	TRBD1	.	TRBV28	CASRYHGTGSSGYTF	TGTGCCAGCAGGTACCACGGGACAGGGTCATCGGGCTACACCTTC
TRBJ2-7	TRBD2	.	TRBV7-2	CASSLKRGGEQYF	TGTGCCAGCAGCTTGAAGCGGGGGGGAGAGCAGTACTTC
TRBJ2-5	.	.	TRBV12-3/TRBV12-4	CASSLAGAETQYF	TGTGCCAGCAGTTTAGCGGGAGCGGAGACCCAGTACTTC
TRBJ1-5	.	.	TRBV7-9	CASSAGPQPQHF	TGTGCCAGCAGCGCGGGCCCCCAGCCCCAGCATTTT
TRBJ1-3	TRBD1	.	TRBV18	CASSPQTGTGNTIYF	TGTGCCAGCTCACCACAGACAGGGACTGGAAACACCATATATTTT
TRBJ2-7	TRBD1	.	TRBV9	CASSVETGETYEQYF	TGTGCCAGCAGCGTGGAAACAGGGGAGACCTACGAGCAGTACTTC
TRBJ1-2	TRBD1	.	TRBV6-2/TRBV6-3	CASSYLTKGASGYTF	TGTGCCAGCAGTTACCTTACGAAGGGGGCCTCTGGCTACACCTTC
TRBJ1-1	.	.	TRBV18	CASSPEPRVTEAFF	TGTGCCAGCTCACCGGAGCCTCGCGTTACTGAAGCTTTCTTT
TRBJ1-1	.	.	TRBV5-4	CASSLGQNLNTEAFF	TGTGCCAGCAGCTTGGGACAGAATCTGAACACTGAAGCTTTCTTT
TRBJ1-1	.	once	TRBV21-1	CASGYLQGGADTEAFF	TGTGCCAGCGGATACCTACAGGGGGGGGCGGACACTGAAGCTTTCTTT
TRBJ2-1	.	.	TRBV5-1	CASSFVRSEQFF	TGCGCCAGCAGCTTTGTTAGAAGTGAGCAGTTCTTC
TRBJ1-2	TRBD1	.	TRBV30	CAWSVAGGNYGYTF	TGTGCCTGGAGTGTTGCAGGGGGCAACTATGGCTACACCTTC
TRBJ2-5	.	.	TRBV10-1	CASSRGLSQETQYF	TGCGCCAGCAGTCGAGGACTAAGTCAAGAGACCCAGTACTTC
TRBJ2-3	TRBD2	.	TRBV18	CASSPQAAGVVTDTQYF	TGTGCCAGCTCACCACAAGCCGCGGGAGTGGTAACAGATACGCAGTATTTT
TRBJ2-7	TRBD1	.	TRBV6-5	CASMDRGYEQYF	TGTGCCAGCATGGACAGGGGCTACGAGCAGTACTTC
TRBJ2-2	TRBD1	.	TRBV6-5	CASWTGPNTGELFF	TGTGCCAGCTGGACAGGGCCTAACACCGGGGAGCTGTTTTTT
TRBJ2-7	.	.	TRBV27	CASSPRREGYEQYF	TGTGCCAGCAGTCCGAGACGTGAGGGCTACGAGCAGTACTTC
TRBJ1-5	.	.	TRBV4-3	CASSQLLDQPQHF	TGCGCCAGCAGCCAACTACTTGATCAGCCCCAGCATTTT
TRBJ2-7	.	.	TRBV4-3	CASSATPISYEQYF	TGCGCCAGCAGCGCGACTCCTATCTCCTACGAGCAGTACTTC
TRBJ2-7	TRBD1	many	TRBV25-1	CASSGLGTGEISEQYF	TGTGCCAGCAGTGGATTAGGGACAGGGGAGATCAGCGAGCAGTACTTC
TRBJ1-4	.	few	TRBV25-1	CASSARGQTYEKLFF	TGTGCCAGCAGTGCTAGAGGACAGACGTATGAAAAACTGTTTTTT
TRBJ2-3	.	few	TRBV5-8	CASSLQQGVSTQYF	TGTGCCAGCAGCTTGCAACAGGGTGTTAGTACGCAGTATTTT
TRBJ1-3	TRBD1	once	TRBV2	CASRLGQDFGNTIYF	TGTGCCAGCAGGCTTGGACAGGATTTTGGAAACACCATATATTTT
TRBJ1-2	.	.	TRBV19	CASSSFPSYGYTF	TGTGCCAGTAGTAGTTTCCCGTCCTATGGCTACACCTTC
TRBJ1-5	TRBD1	.	TRBV2	CASSGQGSNQPQHF	TGTGCCAGCAGTGGACAGGGAAGCAATCAGCCCCAGCATTTT